The source of this T cell receptor (beta chain) is a study of cytomegalovirus exposure and HLA in healthy donors. Across the whole study: Approximately 80 million unique TCRs, all from HLA-typed donors, were included in an early release of the data.

The CDR3 covers 13 residues. Trimming removed 3 bases from V and 5 bases from J, with 7 bases in between. CDR1 and CDR2 (germline): KGHSH, LQKENI. A multiplex PCR was run with 60 Vbeta primers and 13 Jbeta primers. Using immunoSEQ multiplex PCR, the repertoire was profiled, and TCRdb retains in-frame clones only, with some absent. This table has more than 95,000 clones, about 80% appearing once. This TCR derives from a woman aged 35 to 49 in good health and CMV-seronegative. The rearrangement joins TRBV18 to TRBJ1-4; D call uncertain. Sequencing input: PBMCs. The CDR3 loop is CASSPSGNEKLFF. As DNA, the CDR3 is TGTGCCAGCTCACCCAGCGGCAATGAAAAACTGTTTTTT.